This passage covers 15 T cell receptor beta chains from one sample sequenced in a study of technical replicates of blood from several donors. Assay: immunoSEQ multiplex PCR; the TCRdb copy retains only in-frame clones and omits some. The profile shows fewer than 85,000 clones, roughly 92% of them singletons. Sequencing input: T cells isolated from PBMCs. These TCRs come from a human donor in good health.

The CDR3 DNA reads TGTGCCAGCAGTGATATGCTAGCGGGGGCACAAGAGACCCAGTACTTC. It encodes CASSDMLAGAQETQYF. The rearrangement links TRBV25-1 to TRBJ2-5; 10 positions match TRBD2. This CDR3 is 16 amino acids long. With 3 bases clipped from V and 2 bases from J, the junction kept 6 bases outside the gene matches. Germline V lookup: CDR1 MGHDK, CDR2 SYGVNS. Variable domain in full (rest from reference TRBV25-1 and TRBJ2-5): EADIYQTPRYLVIGTGKKITLECSQTMGHDKMYWYQQDPGMELHLIHYSYGVNSTEKGDLSSESTVSRIRTEHFPLTLESARPSHTSQYLCASSDMLAGAQETQYFGPGTRLLVL.

In DNA form, the CDR3 reads TGTGCCAGCAGCTCCGGAGGGACTGAAGCTTTCTTT. It specifies CASSSGGTEAFF. This chain links TRBV6-5 with TRBJ1-1; D is ambiguous. This CDR3 is built from 12 residues. Germline V gives CDR1 MNHEY, CDR2 SVGAGI. V lost 6 bases and J lost 5, with 10 bases in between.

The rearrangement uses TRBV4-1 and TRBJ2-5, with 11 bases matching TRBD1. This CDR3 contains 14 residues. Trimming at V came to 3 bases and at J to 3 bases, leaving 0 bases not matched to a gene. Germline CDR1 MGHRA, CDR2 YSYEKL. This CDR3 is CASSQGQGEETQYF. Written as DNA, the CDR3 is TGCGCCAGCAGCCAGGGACAGGGGGAAGAGACCCAGTACTTC.

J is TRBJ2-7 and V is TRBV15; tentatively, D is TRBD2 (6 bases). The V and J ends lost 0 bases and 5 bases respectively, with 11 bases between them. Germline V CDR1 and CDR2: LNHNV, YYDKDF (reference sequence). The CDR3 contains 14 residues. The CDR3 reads CATSREAGINEQYF. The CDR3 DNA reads TGTGCCACCAGCAGAGAGGCGGGAATCAACGAGCAGTACTTC.

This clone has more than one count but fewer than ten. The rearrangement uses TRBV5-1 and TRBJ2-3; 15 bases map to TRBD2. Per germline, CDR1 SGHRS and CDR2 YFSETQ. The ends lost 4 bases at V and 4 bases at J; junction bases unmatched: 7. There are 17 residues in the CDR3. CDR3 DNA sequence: TGCGCCAGCAGCATAGGGACTAGCGGGAGGACACCAGATACGCAGTATTTT. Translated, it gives CASSIGTSGRTPDTQYF.

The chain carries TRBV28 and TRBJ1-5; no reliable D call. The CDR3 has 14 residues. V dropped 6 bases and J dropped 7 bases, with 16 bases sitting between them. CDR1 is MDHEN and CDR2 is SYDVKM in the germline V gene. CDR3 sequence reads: CASSLWEGDQPQHF. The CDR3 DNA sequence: TGTGCCAGCAGCCTTTGGGAGGGAGACCAGCCCCAGCATTTT.

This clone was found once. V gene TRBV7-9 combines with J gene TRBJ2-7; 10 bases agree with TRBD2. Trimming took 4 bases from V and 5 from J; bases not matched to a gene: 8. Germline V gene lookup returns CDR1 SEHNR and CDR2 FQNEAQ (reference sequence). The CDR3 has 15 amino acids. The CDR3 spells CASSSPGTSVHEQYF. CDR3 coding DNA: TGTGCCAGCAGCTCCCCCGGGACTAGCGTTCACGAGCAGTACTTC.

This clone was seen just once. In DNA form, the CDR3 reads TGTGCCAGCAGGTCCGTGACTAGCGGGAGGGCCGGGGAGCTGTTTTTT. It is translated as CASRSVTSGRAGELFF. The rearrangement uses TRBV7-3 and TRBJ2-2; 14 nucleotides match TRBD2. The CDR3 spans 16 residues. Trimming cost V 6 bases and J 6 bases; bases outside gene matches: 6. Germline values: CDR1 SGHTA, CDR2 FQGTGA.

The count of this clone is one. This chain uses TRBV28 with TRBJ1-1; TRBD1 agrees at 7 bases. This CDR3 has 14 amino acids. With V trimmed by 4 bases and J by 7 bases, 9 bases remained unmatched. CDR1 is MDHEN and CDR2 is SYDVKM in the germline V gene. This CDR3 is CASSSLDRTDEAFF. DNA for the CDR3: TGTGCCAGCAGTTCCTTGGACAGGACTGATGAAGCTTTCTTT. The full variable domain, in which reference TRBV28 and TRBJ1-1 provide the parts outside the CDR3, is DVKVTQSSRYLVKRTGEKVFLECVQDMDHENMFWYRQDPGLGLRLIYFSYDVKMKEKGDIPEGYSVSREKKERFSLILESASTNQTSMYLCASSSLDRTDEAFFGQGTRLTVV.

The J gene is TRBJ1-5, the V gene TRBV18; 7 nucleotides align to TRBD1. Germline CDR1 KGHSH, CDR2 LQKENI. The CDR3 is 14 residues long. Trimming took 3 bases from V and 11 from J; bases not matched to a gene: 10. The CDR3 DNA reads TGTGCCAGCTCACCGTGGCAGGGGGTTTTGTCCCAGCATTTT. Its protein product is CASSPWQGVLSQHF.

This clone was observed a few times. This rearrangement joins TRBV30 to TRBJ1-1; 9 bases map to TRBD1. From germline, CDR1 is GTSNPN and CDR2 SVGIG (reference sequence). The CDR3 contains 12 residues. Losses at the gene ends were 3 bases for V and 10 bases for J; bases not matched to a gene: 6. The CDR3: CAWSAQGARAFF. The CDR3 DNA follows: TGTGCCTGGAGCGCACAGGGGGCAAGAGCTTTCTTT. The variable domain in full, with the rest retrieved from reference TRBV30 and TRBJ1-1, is SQTIHQWPATLVQPVGSPLSLECTVEGTSNPNLYWYRQAAGRGLQLLFYSVGIGQISSEVPQNLSASRPQDRQFILSSKKLLLSDSGFYLCAWSAQGARAFFGQGTRLTVV.

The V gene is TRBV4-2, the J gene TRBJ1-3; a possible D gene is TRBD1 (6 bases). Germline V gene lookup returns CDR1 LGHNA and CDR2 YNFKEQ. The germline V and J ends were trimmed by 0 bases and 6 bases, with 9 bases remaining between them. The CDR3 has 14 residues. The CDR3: CASSQDPGENTIYF. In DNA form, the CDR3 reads TGTGCCAGCAGCCAAGATCCAGGGGAAAACACCATATATTTT.

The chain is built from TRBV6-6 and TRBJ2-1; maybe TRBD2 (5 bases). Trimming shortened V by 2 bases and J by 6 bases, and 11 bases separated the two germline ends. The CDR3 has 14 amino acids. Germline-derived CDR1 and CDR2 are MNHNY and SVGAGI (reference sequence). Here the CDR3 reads CASSYRTQTNEQFF. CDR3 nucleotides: TGTGCCAGCAGTTACAGGACTCAGACCAATGAGCAGTTCTTC.

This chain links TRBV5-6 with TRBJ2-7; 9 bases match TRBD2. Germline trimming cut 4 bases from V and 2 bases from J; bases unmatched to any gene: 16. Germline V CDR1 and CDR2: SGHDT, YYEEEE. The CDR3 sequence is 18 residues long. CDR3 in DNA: TGTGCCAGCAGCCGGGTAGGAGGGGGACTAGCTTCGCCCTACGAGCAGTACTTC. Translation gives CASSRVGGGLASPYEQYF.

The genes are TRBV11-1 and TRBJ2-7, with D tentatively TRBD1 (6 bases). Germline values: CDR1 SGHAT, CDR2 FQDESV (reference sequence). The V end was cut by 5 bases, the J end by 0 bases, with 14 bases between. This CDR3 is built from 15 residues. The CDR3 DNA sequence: TGTGCCAGCAGCCCCTCGGACAGCCACTCCTACGAGCAGTACTTC. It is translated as CASSPSDSHSYEQYF. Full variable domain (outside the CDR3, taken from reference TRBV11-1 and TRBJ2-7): EAEVAQSPRYKITEKSQAVAFWCDPISGHATLYWYRQILGQGPELLVQFQDESVVDDSQLPKDRFSAERLKGVDSTLKIQPAELGDSAMYLCASSPSDSHSYEQYFGPGTRLTVT.